This TCR beta chain was obtained from a study of human T cells and chemical hapten exposure. TCRdb processed the RACE reads anew with MiXCR; each CDR3 protein has one entry. The sample contains fewer than 150,000 distinct CDR3 sequences, roughly an eighth of which appear only once. Regarding time point: patch test 1, 2 weeks after DPC sensitization. The treatment was: therapeutic diphenylcyclopropenone sensitization with weekly scalp DPC. This clonotype has a count of ten or more. The CDR3 loop spans 16 amino acids. Germline CDR1 is MGHRA and CDR2 is YSYEKL. The V end lost 1 base, the J end lost 4 bases, and 15 bases lay between the germline ends.

This rearrangement joins TRBV4-1 to TRBJ2-3; tentative D call: TRBD2 (6 bases). Here the sequenced sample was whole blood, taken in connection with sensitization to the hapten diphenylcyclopropenone (DPC). The TCR comes from a man younger than 35 with alopecia areata. Some clones in this sample may be carry-over from other donors' samples. CDR3 sequence reads: CASSQVRLVKADTQYF. CDR3 coding DNA: TGCGCCAGCAGCCAAGTGCGACTAGTTAAGGCAGATACGCAGTATTTT.